This record covers a single T cell receptor (beta chain). This sample was taken from a study of blood T cells in healthy people across ages. V dropped 6 bases and J dropped 4; count of bases not matched to a gene: 2. The length of the CDR3 is 14 residues. CDR1 and CDR2 from the germline V gene are LNHDA and SQIVND (reference sequence). A second PCR of 7 to 11 cycles used a sample-barcoded 5' primer and a J-beta primer mix. TCRdb reprocessed the 5' RACE reads with MiXCR, giving one entry per CDR3 protein. The table shows some 1.5 million distinct CDR3 sequences, with over 25% occurring only once. The sequencing sample was made of blood. The clonotype comes from a woman aged 30 to 39 in good health. V is TRBV19 and J is TRBJ2-6; 8 nucleotides align to TRBD2. CDR3 DNA sequence: TGTGCCAGTAGCCGCGGGAGGGGGGCCAACGTCCTGACTTTC. This sequence encodes CASSRGRGANVLTF. The full variable domain, its missing parts supplied by reference TRBV19 and TRBJ2-6, is DGGITQSPKYLFRKEGQNVTLSCEQNLNHDAMYWYRQDPGQGLRLIYYSQIVNDFQKGDIAEGYSVSREKKESFPLTVTSAQKNPTAFYLCASSRGRGANVLTFGAGSRLTVL.